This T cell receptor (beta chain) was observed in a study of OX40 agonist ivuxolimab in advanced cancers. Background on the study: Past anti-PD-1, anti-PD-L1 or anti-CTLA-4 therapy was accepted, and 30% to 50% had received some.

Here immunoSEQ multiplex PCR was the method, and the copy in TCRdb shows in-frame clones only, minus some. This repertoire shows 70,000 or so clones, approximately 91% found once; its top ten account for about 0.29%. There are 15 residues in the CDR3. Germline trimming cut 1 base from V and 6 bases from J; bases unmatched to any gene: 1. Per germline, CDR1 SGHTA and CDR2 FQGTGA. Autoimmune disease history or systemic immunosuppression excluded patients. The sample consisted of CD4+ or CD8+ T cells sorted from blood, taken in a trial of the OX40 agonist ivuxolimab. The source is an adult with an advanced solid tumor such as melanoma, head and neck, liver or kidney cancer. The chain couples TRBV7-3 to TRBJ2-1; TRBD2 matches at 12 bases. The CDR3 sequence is CASSLMTSGSNEQFF. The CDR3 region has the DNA TGTGCCAGCAGCTTAATGACTAGCGGGAGCAATGAGCAGTTCTTC.